The next 16 T cell receptor beta chains were all read from a single sample in a study of T cell changes during pregnancy in multiple sclerosis. The method was immunoSEQ multiplex PCR; TCRdb's version includes in-frame clones alone and lacks a portion of them. This sample has more than 30,000 clones; 90% occur once, and the top ten carry roughly 0.52%. This sample comprised CD4+ T cells from peripheral blood mononuclear cells, obtained in the third trimester of pregnancy. The receptors here all came from a female donor in good health, enrolled as a control in a pregnancy study.

The V gene is TRBV7-2, the J gene TRBJ2-7, with D tentatively TRBD2 (5 bases). Germline CDR1 and CDR2: SGHTA and FQGNSA. The germline V and J ends were trimmed by 3 bases and 2 bases, with 11 bases remaining between them. The CDR3 totals 14 residues. This CDR3 is CASSFSGKAYEQYF. The DNA of the CDR3 is TGTGCCAGCAGCTTTTCCGGGAAAGCCTACGAGCAGTACTTC.

This chain uses TRBV10-3 with TRBJ2-2, with TRBD1 identical over 8 bases. V shed 10 bases, J shed 7 bases, and the junction held 8 bases outside the gene matches. CDR3 length equals 13 residues. CDR1 is ENHRY and CDR2 is SYGVKD in the germline V gene. CDR3 amino acids: CANSDREVGELFF. CDR3 nucleotide sequence: TGTGCCAACTCGGACAGGGAGGTCGGGGAGCTGTTTTTT.

This clone was detected only once. The sample has other DNA sequences that encode this CDR3 too. This sequence joins TRBV9 and TRBJ1-1; D is perhaps TRBD1 (5 bases). V lost 0 bases, J lost 4 bases, and 16 bases lay in between. CDR3 length: 16 residues. The germline V gene has CDR1 SGDLS and CDR2 YYNGEE. CDR3 bases: TGTGCCAGCAGCGTAGAAGGTGGTCAGGGAGGCACTGAAGCTTTCTTT. This translates into CASSVEGGQGGTEAFF.

This clone was seen more than once but under ten times. This chain links TRBV5-1 with TRBJ2-3, with 13 bases lining up with TRBD2. V lost 1 base and J lost 2; bases outside the gene matches: 10. The CDR3 length is 19 residues. Germline V CDR1 and CDR2: SGHRS, YFSETQ. This chain's CDR3 is CASSLTPPTSGRYTDTQYF. The CDR3 nucleotides read TGCGCCAGCAGCTTGACCCCACCGACTAGCGGGAGGTACACAGATACGCAGTATTTT.

The J gene is TRBJ2-5, the V gene TRBV18, with 14 bases aligning to TRBD2. Trimming at V came to 0 bases and at J to 4 bases, leaving 4 bases not matched to a gene. Germline values: CDR1 KGHSH, CDR2 LQKENI. There are 17 residues in the CDR3. In DNA form, the CDR3 reads TGTGCCAGCTCACCACCCTGGACTAGCGGGAGGAGAGAGACCCAGTACTTC. It codes for CASSPPWTSGRRETQYF.

V and J are TRBV5-6 and TRBJ1-1; 10 nucleotides line up with TRBD1. Germline V gene lookup returns CDR1 SGHDT and CDR2 YYEEEE. The CDR3 consists of 17 residues. After removal of 2 bases from V and 2 bases from J, the junction contained 9 bases not matched to a gene. CDR3 in DNA: TGTGCCAGCAGCTTTCGTGGGACAGGGGACATAAACACTGAAGCTTTCTTT. Translation gives CASSFRGTGDINTEAFF.

Note on this clone: A junction end diverges from the germline sequence, so it may reflect a read error. CDR3 loop: CASKSPSGTKYGYTF. The CDR3 DNA sequence: TGTGCCAGTAAGTCTCCCTCAGGGACTAAATATGGCTACACCTTC. The chain employs TRBV19 and TRBJ1-2, with D possibly matching TRBD1 (5 bases). The CDR3 contains 15 residues. The germline V gene has CDR1 LNHDA and CDR2 SQIVND (reference sequence).

With respect to this clone: One end of the junction does not line up with germline, which may come from a read error. V gene TRBV7-7 combines with J gene TRBJ2-5; TRBD2 matches at 10 bases. Germline assignment: CDR1 SSHAT and CDR2 FNYEAQ (reference sequence). The CDR3 length is 16 residues. DNA of the CDR3: TGTGCTAGCAGCATGGGACAGCGGGGGGGCGAAGAGACCCAGTACTTC. Translation gives CASSMGQRGGEETQYF.

The V call is TRBV7-2, the J call TRBJ2-3; D is unclear. Deletions cut 1 base from V and 6 bases from J, with 8 bases between. The CDR3 covers 13 residues. Germline CDR1 is SGHTA and CDR2 is FQGNSA. CDR3: CASSLDYSDTQYF. The CDR3 nucleotides are TGTGCCAGCAGCTTAGACTATTCCGATACGCAGTATTTT.

The chain recombines TRBV29-1 with TRBJ2-2; 9 positions agree with TRBD2. V lost 1 base to trimming and J lost 6 bases; unmatched junction nucleotides: 12. CDR3 length: 17 amino acids. The V gene's germline CDR1 is SQVTM and CDR2 ANQGSEA. Here the CDR3 reads CSVEGGLAGSVPGELFF. The CDR3 region has the DNA TGCAGCGTTGAAGGAGGGCTAGCGGGAAGTGTCCCCGGGGAGCTGTTTTTT.

The chain has TRBV19 and TRBJ1-5; a possible D gene is TRBD1 (6 bases). The CDR3 covers 15 residues. Germline V gene sequence: CDR1 LNHDA, CDR2 SQIVND (reference sequence). V dropped 6 bases and J dropped 0 bases, with 12 bases sitting between them. The CDR3 region is CASRQGTDSNQPQHF. DNA of the CDR3: TGTGCCAGTAGGCAGGGGACGGATAGCAATCAGCCCCAGCATTTT. Complete variable domain (other parts from reference TRBV19 and TRBJ1-5): DGGITQSPKYLFRKEGQNVTLSCEQNLNHDAMYWYRQDPGQGLRLIYYSQIVNDFQKGDIAEGYSVSREKKESFPLTVTSAQKNPTAFYLCASRQGTDSNQPQHFGDGTRLSIL.

The chain employs TRBV18 and TRBJ2-5; TRBD1 matches 7 bases. J gave up 3 bases and V 3 bases, and 4 bases lay outside the gene matches. Germline CDR1 reads KGHSH; CDR2 reads LQKENI. This CDR3 spans 14 amino acids. CDR3 residues: CASSPLGTEETQYF. For the CDR3, the DNA is TGTGCCAGCTCACCGCTGGGGACAGAAGAGACCCAGTACTTC. Variable domain in full (rest from reference TRBV18 and TRBJ2-5): NAGVMQNPRHLVRRRGQEARLRCSPMKGHSHVYWYRQLPEEGLKFMVYLQKENIIDESGMPKERFSAEFPKEGPSILRIQQVVRGDSAAYFCASSPLGTEETQYFGPGTRLLVL.

The chain uses TRBV19 and TRBJ1-2, with D unresolved. The germline V gene encodes CDR1 LNHDA and CDR2 SQIVND (reference sequence). The CDR3 contains 15 residues. V lost 5 bases, J lost 4 bases, and 17 bases lay in between. Written as DNA, the CDR3 is TGTGCCAGTAGTCAACCCGATAAGGGAGTCTATGGCTACACCTTC. Protein sequence: CASSQPDKGVYGYTF.

This chain links TRBV27 with TRBJ2-7, with D tentatively TRBD1 (6 bases). The V end lost 7 bases, the J end lost 3 bases, and 19 bases lay between the germline ends. The CDR3 has 15 residues. Germline V gene sequence: CDR1 MNHEY, CDR2 SMNVEV (reference sequence). The CDR3 is CASTLRGGTGYEQYF. The CDR3 coding sequence is TGTGCCAGCACTCTCAGGGGCGGAACCGGCTACGAGCAGTACTTC.

The CDR3 coding sequence is TGTGCCAGCAGTGAAGCCCGGGGGGGCGGCACAGATACGCAGTATTTT. Translation gives CASSEARGGGTDTQYF. This chain connects TRBV6-1 to TRBJ2-3; 8 nucleotides agree with TRBD2. The germline V gene has CDR1 MNHNS and CDR2 SASEGT. V dropped 0 bases and J dropped 1; count of bases not matched to a gene: 3. The CDR3 totals 16 residues.

The rearrangement uses TRBV4-3 and TRBJ2-1; 8 bases fit TRBD2. Per germline, CDR1 LGHNA and CDR2 YSLEER. The length of the CDR3 is 16 residues. The V segment lost 0 bases and the J segment 4 bases; nucleotides outside the gene matches: 5. The CDR3 loop reads CASSQEGRGEYNEQFF. The CDR3 nucleotides are TGCGCCAGCAGCCAAGAAGGGCGGGGGGAGTACAATGAGCAGTTCTTC.